This T cell receptor beta chain was documented in a study of T cell responses to AZD1222 COVID-19 vaccine. Study outcomes and limitations: Mostly white British, mostly female donors; authors suggested clonal diversity may be underestimated. Just a handful of people given AZD1222 tested seropositive at baseline. Among spike-specific TCRs, nearly half reportedly target unmutated variant regions.

Comment on this clone: What it recognizes is unknown.

Sequenced by immunoSEQ multiplex PCR; TCRdb stores in-frame clones only, minus some. The sample shows fewer than 200,000 clones, over 80% of them seen only once. This specimen consisted of peripheral blood, obtained 28 days after the second dose of the MenACWY control vaccine. The TCR sequence derives from an adult who received the MenACWY meningococcal vaccine as a control.

The chain's CDR3 is CASSAQVGGTEAFF. In nucleotides, the CDR3 is TGTGCCAGCAGCGCGCAGGTCGGGGGAACTGAAGCTTTCTTT. This chain connects TRBV9 to TRBJ1-1, with TRBD1 as a possible D gene (5 bases). Germline V lookup: CDR1 SGDLS, CDR2 YYNGEE. Trimming cost V 3 bases and J 5 bases, with 14 bases left between them. This CDR3 spans 14 amino acids.